Following are 23 T cell receptor beta chains from one sample sequenced in a study of metastatic and nonmetastatic thyroid tumors. With MiXCR, TCRdb reprocessed the PCR reads. The table lists approximately 26,000 clones, roughly 26% of them singletons. Each patient came to thyroid surgery without any prior treatment (of any kind). The sequenced sample consisted of blood. Receptor source: a female donor with papillary thyroid cancer or a benign thyroid nodule (not recorded which). Some clones in this sample may be carry-over from other donors' samples.

This clone has more than one count but fewer than ten. The genes are TRBV27 and TRBJ1-5; no clear D. CDR1 is MNHEY, CDR2 SMNVEV, per germline (reference sequence). V was clipped by 3 bases and J by 7 bases, with 10 bases between them. CDR3 length equals 13 residues. The CDR3 nucleotides are TGTGCCAGCAGTTTGCTCCTCAACCAGCCCCAGCATTTT. Residues: CASSLLLNQPQHF.

At least ten counts were recorded for this clone. J is TRBJ1-2 and V is TRBV20-1, with a possible D match to TRBD1 (6 bases). CDR1 and CDR2 (germline): DFQATT, SNEGSKA (reference sequence). Trimming stripped 5 bases from V and 0 bases from J, with 16 bases between. CDR3 length equals 15 residues. The CDR3 DNA follows: TGCAGTGCTGCCACCTACAGGGATGCTAACTATGGCTACACCTTC. It codes for CSAATYRDANYGYTF.

This clone was seen a few times. The chain employs TRBV6-2 or TRBV6-3 and TRBJ2-7, with D perhaps TRBD2 (6 bases). Trimming cost V 5 bases and J 13 bases, with 18 bases left between them. In germline, CDR1 is MNHEY, CDR2 SVGEGT. The CDR3 runs to 12 residues. This CDR3 is CASSREPTDHYV. The DNA of the CDR3 is TGTGCCAGCAGTCGGGAGCCGACCGATCATTACGTC.

This clone showed up just a few times. The chain is built from TRBV6-1 and TRBJ2-7; D unresolved. CDR3 length: 11 residues. The germline V gene encodes CDR1 MNHNS and CDR2 SASEGT. Trimming cost V 8 bases and J 6 bases, with 11 bases left between them. The CDR3 DNA reads TGTGCCAGCGGGGTTGGTGGCGAGCAGTACTTC. Protein: CASGVGGEQYF.

This clone has a count of ten or more. A junction boundary mismatches the germline segment, possibly from a read error. The gene calls are TRBV7-2 and TRBJ1-1, with a possible D match to TRBD1 (5 bases). The CDR3 loop spans 12 amino acids. Germline V gene data show CDR1 as SGHTA and CDR2 as FQGNSA. The CDR3 nucleotides read TGTGCCAGCAGCTTATGGGGGGGATTAGTGATCTTT. It is translated as CASSLWGGLVIF.

The chain uses TRBV5-1 and TRBJ2-1, with 12 bases lining up with TRBD2. V dropped 0 bases and J dropped 2; count of bases not matched to a gene: 0. Germline CDR1 reads SGHRS; CDR2 reads YFSETQ. This CDR3 region has 16 residues. CDR3 amino acids: CASSLGTSGTYNEQFF. The CDR3 DNA sequence: TGCGCCAGCAGCTTGGGGACTAGCGGGACCTACAATGAGCAGTTCTTC.

This clone was seen many times. Here the CDR3 DNA reads TGTGCCAGCAGCTTAGTTGGGACTAGAGATGGGATAGCCAAAAACATTCAGTACTTC. Amino acids: CASSLVGTRDGIAKNIQYF. V usage is TRBV11-2 and J usage is TRBJ2-4; 8 bases are shared with TRBD2. Germline assignment: CDR1 SGHAT and CDR2 FQNNGV. The CDR3 is 19 amino acids. Trimming at V came to 1 base and at J to 0 bases, leaving 11 bases not matched to a gene.

This clone rates as medium-sized (0.01 to 0.1%). The chain carries TRBV19 and TRBJ1-6; D unresolved. Germline CDR1 is LNHDA and CDR2 is SQIVND (reference sequence). V lost 2 bases and J 7 bases, leaving 15 bases between the germline ends. This CDR3 is 16 amino acids long. In DNA form, the CDR3 reads TGTGCCAGTAGTATAATATCGCCCCGCAGGAATTCACCCCTCCACTTT. It translates to CASSIISPRRNSPLHF.

In this sample, this clone turned up many times. V and J are TRBV27 and TRBJ2-2; TRBD2 matches at 9 bases. Looked up from germline, CDR1 is MNHEY and CDR2 is SMNVEV (reference sequence). With V trimmed by 5 bases and J by 4 bases, 11 bases remained unmatched. There are 17 residues in the CDR3. CDR3 in DNA: TGTGCCAGCAGTCCTATGGGCTTAGCGGGAGTCACCGGGGAGCTGTTTTTT. Translating it yields CASSPMGLAGVTGELFF.

The sample holds many counts of this clone. One base away lies a much larger clone, so this may be a sequencing read error. This chain connects TRBV19 to TRBJ1-1; the match to TRBD1 covers 8 bases. The germline gives CDR1 LNHDA, CDR2 SQIVND (reference sequence). J gave up 4 bases and V 6 bases, and 22 bases lay outside the gene matches. The CDR3 loop spans 19 amino acids. CDR3 region: CASRVKIRDRTTMSTEAFF. CDR3 DNA sequence: TGTGCCAGTAGGGTTAAAATTCGGGACAGGACTACCATGAGCACTGAAGCTTTCTTT. Complete variable domain (other parts from reference TRBV19 and TRBJ1-1): DGGITQSPKYLFRKEGQNVTLSCEQNLNHDAMYWYRQDPGQGLRLIYYSQIVNDFQKGDIAEGYSVSREKKESFPLTVTSAQKNPTAFYLCASRVKIRDRTTMSTEAFFGQGTRLTVV.

V usage is TRBV3-1 and J usage is TRBJ2-3; D ambiguous. Trimming shortened V by 3 bases and J by 1 base, and 8 bases separated the two germline ends. Germline V lookup: CDR1 LGHDT, CDR2 YNNKEL (reference sequence). This CDR3 region has 14 residues. The CDR3 sequence is CASSQVGGTDTQYF. CDR3 bases: TGTGCCAGCAGCCAGGTAGGAGGCACAGATACGCAGTATTTT.

Ten or more counts support this clone. The chain employs TRBV27 and TRBJ2-1; 10 nucleotides match TRBD2. The CDR3 extends over 15 amino acids. In germline, CDR1 is MNHEY, CDR2 SMNVEV (reference sequence). Germline trimming cut 6 bases from V and 6 bases from J; bases unmatched to any gene: 8. The CDR3 region is CASRQTSGNSNEQFF. The CDR3 DNA follows: TGTGCCAGCAGACAAACTAGCGGGAACTCCAATGAGCAGTTCTTC.

This clone came up a few times. Since the CDR3 does not end with the conserved phenylalanine or tryptophan, this likely comes from a read error. The chain joins TRBV19 to TRBJ1-2; possibly TRBD1 for D (5 bases). V lost 5 bases to trimming and J lost 10 bases, with 20 bases between them. There are 14 residues in the CDR3. The germline V gene encodes CDR1 LNHDA and CDR2 SQIVND (reference sequence). CDR3 DNA sequence: TGTGCCAGTAGTCCGGGGACCGAGGCCTACGTCTACACCCTC. Protein product: CASSPGTEAYVYTL.

This clone was counted ten times or more. The chain joins TRBV10-3 to TRBJ2-2; 7 nucleotides align to TRBD2. Unmatched junction bases numbered 7, after V lost 4 bases and J lost 5 bases. The germline V gene encodes CDR1 ENHRY and CDR2 SYGVKD. The CDR3 extends over 15 amino acids. The CDR3 is CAISAGGSPTGELFF. The CDR3 DNA reads as TGTGCCATCAGTGCGGGCGGGAGCCCTACCGGGGAGCTGTTTTTT.

The sample holds a few counts of this clone. This chain uses TRBV6-5 with TRBJ2-7; no reliable D call. The CDR3 contains 14 residues. V lost 0 bases, J lost 3 bases, and 9 bases lay in between. CDR1 is MNHEY, CDR2 SVGAGI, per germline. The CDR3 protein is CASSYSGSGYEQYF. The CDR3 DNA follows: TGTGCCAGCAGTTACTCTGGTTCTGGCTACGAGCAGTACTTC.

The chain uses TRBV5-8 and TRBJ1-4; D may be TRBD1 (5 bases). Per germline, CDR1 SGHTS and CDR2 YDEGEE. V lost 6 bases and J 4 bases, leaving 16 bases between the germline ends. This CDR3 is 15 amino acids long. The CDR3 region has the DNA TGTGCCAGCATCTTTTCGGGGGGGTATAATGAAAAACTGTTTTTT. Residues: CASIFSGGYNEKLFF.

The CDR3 here is CASSGGQGLPYGYTF. In nucleotides, the CDR3 is TGTGCCAGCAGCGGGGGACAGGGTTTACCTTATGGCTACACCTTC. The chain is built from TRBV5-4 and TRBJ1-2; 9 bases line up with TRBD1. J lost 5 bases, V lost 4 bases, and 9 bases had no gene match. The CDR3 sequence is 15 residues long. CDR1 SGHNT and CDR2 YYREEE come from the germline V gene (reference sequence). The variable domain in full, completed from reference TRBV5-4 and TRBJ1-2, reads ETGVTQSPTHLIKTRGQQVTLRCSSQSGHNTVSWYQQALGQGPQFIFQYYREEENGRGNFPPRFSGLQFPNYSSELNVNALELDDSALYLCASSGGQGLPYGYTFGSGTRLTVV.

This rearrangement joins TRBV9 to TRBJ2-5; D gene ambiguous. Trimming pared 0 bases from V and 0 bases from J, leaving 6 bases between. The CDR3 loop spans 14 amino acids. Germline V lookup: CDR1 SGDLS, CDR2 YYNGEE. The CDR3 nucleotides are TGTGCCAGCAGCGTAGGGTATTACCAAGAGACCCAGTACTTC. Translating it yields CASSVGYYQETQYF.

This clone is medium-sized (0.01 to 0.1%). This sequence joins TRBV2 and TRBJ1-2; 8 bases map to TRBD1. CDR3 length: 14 amino acids. The ends lost 2 bases at V and 8 bases at J; junction bases unmatched: 7. Per the germline V gene, CDR1 is SNHLY and CDR2 is FYNNEI. The CDR3 DNA follows: TGTGCCAGCAGTGAATCAGGGGGCGCGTTAGGCTACACCTTC. It is translated as CASSESGGALGYTF.

This chain connects TRBV6-5 to TRBJ2-1, with 7 bases aligning to TRBD2. This CDR3 spans 16 amino acids. CDR1 is MNHEY and CDR2 is SVGAGI in the germline V gene. The V and J ends lost 0 bases and 9 bases, in that order; junction bases with no gene match: 11. The CDR3 here is CASSYSAGVAAGEQFF. The CDR3 DNA sequence: TGTGCCAGCAGTTACTCGGCGGGAGTCGCGGCGGGTGAGCAGTTCTTC.

By share of the sample, this clone is medium-sized. The chain employs TRBV12-3 or TRBV12-4 and TRBJ2-1, with D perhaps matching TRBD2 (6 bases). The CDR3 consists of 12 residues. Trimming cost V 6 bases and J 8 bases, with 11 bases left between them. The CDR3 nucleotides read TGTGCCAGCAGCCGGGACTCCCATGAGCAGTTCTTC. Protein product: CASSRDSHEQFF.

This clone was seen a few times. This chain joins TRBV6-2 or TRBV6-3 and TRBJ2-7; 13 bases align to TRBD2. Per the germline V gene, CDR1 is MNHEY and CDR2 is SVGEGT. The CDR3 is 17 residues long. V trimming: 5 bases; J trimming: 2 bases; junction bases outside the gene matches: 9. CDR3 protein: CASSRPRTSGRTYEQYF. CDR3 DNA: TGTGCCAGCAGTCGACCGCGGACTAGCGGGAGAACCTACGAGCAGTACTTC.

The chain has TRBV20-1 and TRBJ1-1; D unresolved. Germline values: CDR1 DFQATT, CDR2 SNEGSKA (reference sequence). This CDR3 spans 11 amino acids. Trimming pared 0 bases from V and 6 bases from J, leaving 5 bases between. CDR3 residues: CSARERPEAFF. In DNA, the CDR3 is TGCAGTGCTAGAGAGCGGCCTGAAGCTTTCTTT.